This T cell receptor (beta chain) comes out of a study of memory CD4+ T cells and cytomegalovirus serostatus. Findings of the study overall: The CMV-associated TCR signature appears largely within the CD4+ memory repertoire. CMV serostatus prediction reached median AUC roughly 0.95, or 0.91 with US-trained model.

About this clone itself: No antigen is known for it.

Single viable CD3+CD4+CD8-CD45RO+ cells were sorted as the memory CD4+ T cells. Donors' CMV status reflects serum IgG against pp150, pp28, p38, p52. Produced via immunoSEQ multiplex PCR; TCRdb's table is partial and in-frame only. The sample includes roughly 60,000 clones, roughly three quarters seen only once; the top ten take 0.88%. Germline assignment: CDR1 MNHEY and CDR2 SVGAGI. The CDR3 runs to 14 residues. The V end lost 0 bases, the J end lost 7 bases, and 12 bases lay between the germline ends. The chain links TRBV6-5 to TRBJ1-2; D perhaps matches TRBD1 (6 bases). This receptor was taken from an adult in good health and CMV-seronegative. Sequences were obtained from memory CD4+ T cells from blood. CDR3 sequence reads: CASSYSRGGAGYTF. CDR3 sequence (DNA): TGTGCCAGCAGTTACTCGAGGGGGGGGGCTGGCTACACCTTC.